This entry lists 15 T cell receptor beta chains sequenced from one sample in a study of Graves' ophthalmopathy and Graves' hyperthyroidism. Amplifying from RNA transcripts, the study obtained TCR beta CDR3 regions. RT-PCR was first run with HTBI primers, then multiplex PCR in a second round. MiXCR, applied by TCRdb to the multiplex PCR reads, yields one record per CDR3 protein. The sample yields some 390,000 distinct CDR3 sequences, roughly 18% seen once. Specimen: peripheral blood. The receptors come from a woman aged 18 to 35 with Graves' ophthalmopathy.

The sample holds many counts of this clonotype. The chain recombines TRBV6-2 or TRBV6-3 with TRBJ2-5, with D perhaps matching TRBD2 (6 bases). CDR1 MNHEY and CDR2 SVGEGT come from the germline V gene. There are 16 residues in the CDR3. V lost 5 bases to trimming and J lost 5 bases, with 21 bases between them. This chain's CDR3 is CASSLPRGSGGETQYF. CDR3 sequence (DNA): TGTGCCAGCAGTCTCCCAAGAGGTAGCGGCGGGGAGACCCAGTACTTC.

This clonotype occurred many times. The chain uses TRBV18 and TRBJ1-1, with D possibly matching TRBD1 (6 bases). CDR1 is KGHSH and CDR2 is LQKENI in the germline V gene. This CDR3 has 16 residues. Trimming removed 4 bases at V and 1 base at J, with 16 bases between. This chain's CDR3 is CASSHNGGGKNTEAFF. CDR3 sequence (DNA): TGTGCCAGCTCACATAACGGAGGGGGGAAGAACACTGAAGCTTTCTTT.

This clonotype was seen many times. CDR3 sequence: CASSATSLAGAKNIQYF. The CDR3 region has the DNA TGTGCCAGCAGTGCGACTTCTTTAGCGGGGGCCAAAAACATTCAGTACTTC. This chain joins TRBV6-1 and TRBJ2-4, with 8 bases matching TRBD2. The CDR3 is 17 amino acids. Germline assignment: CDR1 MNHNS and CDR2 SASEGT. V was clipped by 4 bases and J by 1 base; unmatched bases: 9.

The chain has TRBV28 and TRBJ1-2; D remains unclear. Trimming took off 7 bases at V and 7 bases at J, with 13 bases between the two ends. This CDR3 spans 12 amino acids. The V gene's germline CDR1 is MDHEN and CDR2 SYDVKM. In DNA form, the CDR3 reads TGTGCCAGCACCGCGTCGCGTCGTGGCTACACCTTC. Its protein product is CASTASRRGYTF.

This clonotype was seen at least ten times. The chain uses TRBV27 and TRBJ1-6; D not resolved. The CDR3 sequence is 12 residues long. Trimming shortened V by 3 bases and J by 7 bases, and 4 bases separated the two germline ends. Germline CDR1 is MNHEY and CDR2 is SMNVEV (reference sequence). The CDR3 DNA reads as TGTGCCAGCAGTTTTAAAAATTCACCCCTCCACTTT. Its protein is CASSFKNSPLHF.

There are many counts of this clonotype. The chain carries TRBV28 and TRBJ2-2, with D possibly being TRBD1 (6 bases). Looked up from germline, CDR1 is MDHEN and CDR2 is SYDVKM. The V and J ends lost 6 bases and 1 base respectively, with 12 bases between them. The CDR3 consists of 15 residues. CDR3 region: CASRAGALNTGELFF. DNA of the CDR3: TGTGCCAGCAGAGCAGGGGCCCTGAACACCGGGGAGCTGTTTTTT.

This clonotype was picked up many times. CDR3 sequence: CASSIEGTGVGEQYF. In DNA, the CDR3 is TGTGCCAGTAGTATAGAAGGGACTGGCGTTGGGGAGCAGTACTTC. V and J are TRBV19 and TRBJ2-7, with D perhaps matching TRBD2 (6 bases). This CDR3 spans 15 amino acids. Germline CDR1 reads LNHDA; CDR2 reads SQIVND (reference sequence). Trimming took off 0 bases at V and 7 bases at J, with 16 bases between the two ends.

This clonotype was found many times. The chain carries TRBV12-3 or TRBV12-4 and TRBJ1-2; maybe TRBD1 (6 bases). Trimming removed 5 bases at V and 8 bases at J, with 21 bases between. The CDR3 has 15 amino acids. The CDR3 region has the DNA TGTGCCAGCAGTAAGACAGGTAGCCTCAGTGGAGGCTACACCTTC. Translated: CASSKTGSLSGGYTF.

The CDR3 loop is CASSKGGRRKEQYF. CDR3 coding DNA: TGTGCCAGCAGTAAGGGGGGGCGTCGGAAGGAGCAGTACTTC. The chain recombines TRBV28 with TRBJ2-7, with a weak D call TRBD2 (7 bases). Germline V gives CDR1 MDHEN, CDR2 SYDVKM. The CDR3 totals 14 residues. Deletions cut 5 bases from V and 7 bases from J, with 18 bases between.

Worth noting for this clonotype: One end of the junction varies from germline; a read error may be responsible. The CDR3 loop reads CASSELGRVGTETFF. CDR3 in DNA: TGTGCCAGCAGTGAACTTGGGAGGGTGGGCACTGAAACTTTCTTT. V gene TRBV6-1 combines with J gene TRBJ1-1; D is uncertain. The V gene's germline CDR1 is MNHNS and CDR2 SASEGT. This CDR3 spans 15 amino acids.

The V call is TRBV12-3 or TRBV12-4, the J call TRBJ1-5; 12 bases match TRBD1. The CDR3 contains 17 residues. Trimming at V came to 1 base and at J to 6 bases, leaving 7 bases not matched to a gene. This chain's CDR3 is CASSLGSGTGGGQPQHF. The CDR3 DNA reads TGTGCCAGCAGTTTAGGCTCCGGGACAGGGGGCGGTCAGCCCCAGCATTTT.

V is TRBV10-3 and J is TRBJ1-2; D remains ambiguous. The CDR3 is made up of 15 amino acids. V was pared by 10 bases and J by 2 bases, with 20 bases between. Germline assignment: CDR1 ENHRY and CDR2 SYGVKD. The CDR3 DNA is TGTGCCACCGCCTTTGCGGCAGTTCTAAACTATGGCTACACCTTC. Translating gives CATAFAAVLNYGYTF.

J is TRBJ1-3 and V is TRBV6-2 or TRBV6-3; D may be TRBD1 (5 bases). Germline assignment: CDR1 MNHEY and CDR2 SVGEGT. V shed 4 bases and J shed 0 bases, with 13 bases lying between them. The CDR3 contains 16 residues. The CDR3: CASSSPTEASGNTIYF. CDR3 nucleotide sequence: TGTGCCAGCAGTTCCCCGACAGAAGCCTCTGGAAACACCATATATTTT.

This rearrangement joins TRBV6-2 or TRBV6-3 to TRBJ2-7; the match to TRBD1 covers 7 bases. V lost 7 bases and J lost 6; bases outside the gene matches: 18. The CDR3 is 16 residues long. Germline values: CDR1 MNHEY, CDR2 SVGEGT. The CDR3 loop reads CASTKGRDSVGCEQYF. Here the CDR3 DNA reads TGTGCCAGCACCAAAGGAAGGGACAGTGTGGGCTGCGAGCAGTACTTC.

This clonotype was detected ten times or more. The J gene is TRBJ2-5, the V gene TRBV5-1; D remains ambiguous. V dropped 0 bases and J dropped 1 base, with 16 bases sitting between them. Germline V gene lookup returns CDR1 SGHRS and CDR2 YFSETQ. The CDR3 extends over 17 amino acids. The CDR3 nucleotides read TGCGCCAGCAGCTTGGGTGGTATACTTAATTCCCAAGAGACCCAGTACTTC. Protein sequence: CASSLGGILNSQETQYF.